Listed below are T cell receptor beta chains from one sample, sequenced in a study of shared clonotypes between healthy human individuals. TCRdb's copy holds only in-frame clones and misses some; the assay was immunoSEQ multiplex PCR. In the table there are about 600,000 clones, roughly 97% of which are singletons. The sequenced sample consisted of naive CD4+ T cells sorted from blood. All receptors derive from a woman between 25 and 40 years old in good health. Each CDR3 is given with its conserved first and last residue. The order of the fields is clone size, D gene, J gene, V gene, CDR3 DNA, CDR3 protein. The D gene is left open where the match is weak. Clone size is not always given. Where it is, it says once, few, many or a class for expanded clones.

- TRBD1 TRBJ2-2 TRBV7-2 TGTGCCAGCAGCTTCGATTACGGGACAGGGGGCAACACCGGGGAGCTGTTTTTT CASSFDYGTGGNTGELFF
- - TRBJ2-7 TRBV30 TGTGCCTGGAGTGTACGAAGTCCCTCCTACGAGCAGTACTTC CAWSVRSPSYEQYF
- - TRBJ2-3 TRBV29-1 TGCAGCGTCGACGTACCCCCGGCTCGAGGGAGTACAGATACGCAGTATTTT CSVDVPPARGSTDTQYF
- - TRBJ1-2 TRBV6-1 TGTGCCAGCAGTGAAGCGCGGGGCGGGGGGCGAAGCTACACCTTC CASSEARGGGRSYTF
- TRBD2 TRBJ2-1 TRBV4-1 TGCGCCAGCAGCCCCACTAGCGGGCCATCCTACAATGAGCAGTTCTTC CASSPTSGPSYNEQFF
- - TRBJ1-1 TRBV15 TGTGCCACCAGCCCTGGTACCACGGGGAACACTGAAGCTTTCTTT CATSPGTTGNTEAFF
- - TRBJ1-2 TRBV10-3 TGTGCCATCAGTGGGACGGATTCTAACTATGGCTACACCTTC CAISGTDSNYGYTF
- TRBD2 TRBJ2-1 TRBV7-6 TGTGCCAGCAGCCCTGGACTAGCGGCCTACAATGAGCAGTTCTTC CASSPGLAAYNEQFF
- - TRBJ2-5 TRBV6-5 TGTGCCAGCAGTTACTTTCAGACCGAGACCCAGTACTTC CASSYFQTETQYF
- - TRBJ2-1 TRBV11-2 TGTGCCAGCAGCTCGGGCCCTGGTGAGCAGTTCTTC CASSSGPGEQFF
- - TRBJ1-5 TRBV7-9 TGTGCCAGCAGCCCGAGAAAAGGGCAGCCCCAGCATTTT CASSPRKGQPQHF
- TRBD2 TRBJ2-1 TRBV5-1 TGCGCCAGCAGCCTACTAGCGGGAGCCAATGAGCAGTTCTTC CASSLLAGANEQFF
- TRBD2 TRBJ2-2 TRBV5-8 TGTGCCAGCAAAATTACTAGCGGAAGAACCGGGGAGCTGTTTTTT CASKITSGRTGELFF
- TRBD1 TRBJ2-4 TRBV27 TGTGCCAGCAGTTTAAGCACCGGGACAGGGAAGAGAAACATTCAGTACTTC CASSLSTGTGKRNIQYF
- - TRBJ1-5 TRBV28 TGTGCCAGCAGTTTATACGGGCGCGCCAATCAGCCCCAGCATTTT CASSLYGRANQPQHF
once TRBD1 TRBJ1-1 TRBV4-1 TGCGCCAGCAGCCAAGAAAGGACAGGAGGGGTGACTGAAGCTTTCTTT CASSQERTGGVTEAFF
once TRBD1 TRBJ1-1 TRBV7-2 TGTGCCAGCAGCTTTTCACCACAGGGGGCCCCTGAAGCTTTCTTT CASSFSPQGAPEAFF
- - TRBJ2-3 TRBV7-9 TGTGCCAGCAGCCCGTTCCCCCGGGAAGGGGTTGATACGCAGTATTTT CASSPFPREGVDTQYF
- - TRBJ2-7 TRBV28 TGTGCCAGCAGTTTACGGTTCGGGAGCGAGTACTTC CASSLRFGSEYF
- - TRBJ2-5 TRBV5-1 TGCGCCAGCAGCTTGATGACAAGCCAAGAGACCCAGTACTTC CASSLMTSQETQYF
- TRBD2 TRBJ2-2 TRBV6-1 TGTGCCAGCATTGGGCCGGGACTAGGGGCCGGGGAGCTGTTTTTT CASIGPGLGAGELFF
- - TRBJ2-5 TRBV7-9 TGTGCCAGCAGCTTAGACACAGAAGAGACCCAGTACTTC CASSLDTEETQYF
- - TRBJ1-1 TRBV7-9 TGTGCCAGCAGCTCGAAACTCGCGAACACTGAAGCTTTCTTT CASSSKLANTEAFF
- - TRBJ2-5 TRBV4-1 TGCGCCAGCAGCCAAGTACTAGCCGAGACCCAGTACTTC CASSQVLAETQYF
- - TRBJ2-3 TRBV5-1 TGCGCCAGCAGCTTGCGACAGATCGAAGATACGCAGTATTTT CASSLRQIEDTQYF
- - TRBJ2-7 TRBV28 TGTGCCAGCAGTTTATTTGGTGAGCAGTACTTC CASSLFGEQYF
- TRBD1 TRBJ1-4 TRBV2 TGTGCCAGCAGGAGGACAGGGACAGGGGAAAAACTGTTTTTT CASRRTGTGEKLFF
- - TRBJ2-5 TRBV7-9 TGTGCCAGCAGCCCAAGCCTCAGCGGAGAAGAGACCCAGTACTTC CASSPSLSGEETQYF
- - TRBJ2-7 TRBV28 TGTGCCAGCAGTTGGGGGAGTTCCCACGAGCAGTACTTC CASSWGSSHEQYF
once - TRBJ1-4 TRBV10-2 TGCGCCAGCAGTGACAGACCGTCACTAAGAGTTGAAAAACTGTTTTTT CASSDRPSLRVEKLFF
- TRBD2 TRBJ2-3 TRBV5-4 TGTGCCAGCAGCCGGAGCGGGGGAAGCACAGATACGCAGTATTTT CASSRSGGSTDTQYF
- - TRBJ2-7 TRBV6-5 TGTGCCAGCAGTTACTCGATACAGGGATTCTACGAGCAGTACTTC CASSYSIQGFYEQYF
- - TRBJ1-2 TRBV19 TGTGCCAGTAGTGCCTCGACAGAGAGCGGGGGCTACACCTTC CASSASTESGGYTF
- - TRBJ2-4 TRBV11-2 TGTGCCAGCAGCTTAGTCGAGGGAAACATTCAGTACTTC CASSLVEGNIQYF
- - TRBJ1-5 TRBV10-2 TGCGCCAGCAGCGACGACAGCCAAGGCAATCAGCCCCAGCATTTT CASSDDSQGNQPQHF
- TRBD2 TRBJ2-7 TRBV28 TGTGCCAGCAGTTTATTTCTAGCGGGTAACTACGAGCAGTACTTC CASSLFLAGNYEQYF
- - TRBJ2-1 TRBV5-1 TGCGCCAGCAGCTTACAGGGAAGGGATGAGCAGTTCTTC CASSLQGRDEQFF
- TRBD2 TRBJ2-7 TRBV10-2 TGCGCCAGCAGTGTTTTGGCGGGAGTTGGGTACGAGCAGTACTTC CASSVLAGVGYEQYF
once - TRBJ2-7 TRBV7-9 TGTGCCAGCAGCACGACAGACGAGCAGTACTTC CASSTTDEQYF
- - TRBJ1-4 TRBV6-5 TGTGCCAGCAGTGCTCAAGTAGCAACTAATGAAAAACTGTTTTTT CASSAQVATNEKLFF
- - TRBJ2-3 TRBV27 TGTGCCAGCAGGGACTACCAAAACACAGATACGCAGTATTTT CASRDYQNTDTQYF
- - TRBJ2-5 TRBV7-6 TGTGCCAGCAGCCCTCTGGATATGGGCAGTAGGCCCTCTTTTGTGCAGTACTTC CASSPLDMGSRPSFVQYF
- - TRBJ2-3 TRBV28 TGTGCCAGCAGTTTACCGGGACTCGATACGCAGTATTTT CASSLPGLDTQYF
- TRBD2 TRBJ2-7 TRBV7-9 TGTGCCAGCAGCTTAGTCGGGACTAGCGGCTACGAGCAGTACTTC CASSLVGTSGYEQYF
- - TRBJ2-2 TRBV7-3 TGTGCCAGCAGCTTGGTAACTCCCCGAACAGTCGGGGAGCTGTTTTTT CASSLVTPRTVGELFF
- TRBD1 TRBJ2-7 TRBV19 TGTGCCAGTAGTGGTAGCCAGGGGGTCGGCGAGCAGTACTTC CASSGSQGVGEQYF
- TRBD1 TRBJ1-2 TRBV5-1 TGCGCCAGCAGCATCCGACAGGGGTCTTACTATGGCTACACCTTC CASSIRQGSYYGYTF
- - TRBJ2-1 TRBV7-9 TGTGCCAGCACGGGGTCCGGGACCTCTCCACTTGATGAGCAGTTCTTC CASTGSGTSPLDEQFF
- - TRBJ2-2 TRBV4-1 TGCGCCAGCAGCCAAGAAGGGTTAGGGACCGGGGAGCTGTTTTTT CASSQEGLGTGELFF
- - TRBJ2-7 TRBV18 TGTGCCAGCTCGCCAGGGTCCACGGAGCAGTACTTC CASSPGSTEQYF
- - TRBJ1-5 TRBV7-9 TGTGCCAGCAGCGCAGAGACAGCCCATAGCAATCAGCCCCAGCATTTT CASSAETAHSNQPQHF
- - TRBJ2-7 TRBV10-3 TGTGCCATCAGGGAGGGACAGACCTACGAGCAGTACTTC CAIREGQTYEQYF
- - TRBJ1-2 TRBV30 TGTGCCTGGAACTCCGGCTATGGCTACACCTTC CAWNSGYGYTF